These 29 T cell receptor beta chains were sequenced from one sample in a study of graft-versus-host responses after intestinal transplantation. Measured with immunoSEQ multiplex PCR; TCRdb has only the in-frame clones, and not every one. The sample has roughly 81,000 clones, around 80% seen once; the top ten hold about 0.8%. These receptors are not linked to any known antigen. The source was unstimulated CD4+ T cells sorted from spleen or lymph node cells, collected before intestinal transplant. The receptors shown here come from a human donor who received an intestinal transplant.

The J gene is TRBJ2-2, the V gene TRBV28; tentative D call: TRBD1 (6 bases). Germline values: CDR1 MDHEN, CDR2 SYDVKM. The CDR3 covers 16 residues. Trimming pared 2 bases from V and 2 bases from J, leaving 12 bases between. The CDR3 is CASSLGGNGNTGELFF. The CDR3 DNA reads as TGTGCCAGCAGTTTAGGGGGCAACGGCAACACCGGGGAGCTGTTTTTT.

The count of this clone is one. V usage is TRBV30 and J usage is TRBJ2-2; maybe TRBD2 (7 bases). Germline-derived CDR1 and CDR2 are GTSNPN and SVGIG (reference sequence). Trimming pared 0 bases from V and 5 bases from J, leaving 19 bases between. The CDR3 consists of 17 residues. CDR3 sequence reads: CAWSVRGRGRVTGELFF. The CDR3 nucleotides are TGTGCCTGGAGTGTCCGGGGGCGGGGGCGGGTAACCGGGGAGCTGTTTTTT.

The CDR3 here is CASSTRDRGITNEKLFF. The CDR3 coding sequence is TGTGCCAGCAGCACCCGGGACAGGGGAATAACTAATGAAAAACTGTTTTTT. This sequence joins TRBV9 and TRBJ1-4; 10 nucleotides agree with TRBD1. The V gene end was trimmed by 4 bases and the J gene end by 1 base; junction bases not matched to a gene: 7. Germline CDR1 and CDR2: SGDLS and YYNGEE. The CDR3 contains 17 residues.

This chain links TRBV5-1 with TRBJ2-1; 9 nucleotides match TRBD2. Germline values: CDR1 SGHRS, CDR2 YFSETQ. Germline trimming cut 0 bases from V and 8 bases from J; bases unmatched to any gene: 9. The CDR3 is 16 amino acids. CDR3: CASSLGSPSGEDEQFF. The CDR3 DNA follows: TGCGCCAGCAGCTTGGGATCGCCTAGCGGGGAGGATGAGCAGTTCTTC.

The gene calls are TRBV29-1 and TRBJ2-3; 11 bases agree with TRBD2. V was pared by 0 bases and J by 2 bases, with 4 bases of the junction left unmatched. This CDR3 has 16 residues. Germline V gene sequence: CDR1 SQVTM, CDR2 ANQGSEA. The CDR3 DNA reads TGCAGCGTTGAAGATCTACTAGCGGGGGCCACAGATACGCAGTATTTT. Translation: CSVEDLLAGATDTQYF.

V is TRBV5-4 and J is TRBJ2-5; possible D gene TRBD1, 6 bases. This CDR3 comprises 13 residues. Trimming shortened V by 1 base and J by 4 bases, and 8 bases separated the two germline ends. CDR1 and CDR2 from the germline V gene are SGHNT and YYREEE (reference sequence). The CDR3 protein is CASSLPGVETQYF. The CDR3 DNA reads TGTGCCAGCAGCTTGCCAGGGGTAGAGACCCAGTACTTC.

The chain employs TRBV2 and TRBJ2-7; 12 positions agree with TRBD2. Germline values: CDR1 SNHLY, CDR2 FYNNEI. The CDR3 covers 15 residues. Trimming removed 6 bases from V and 3 bases from J; junction bases left unmatched: 6. The CDR3: CASSAELAGGYEQYF. CDR3 coding DNA: TGTGCCAGCAGCGCCGAACTAGCGGGAGGCTACGAGCAGTACTTC.

The chain recombines TRBV5-1 with TRBJ2-2; tentatively, D is TRBD1 (5 bases). The CDR3 contains 17 residues. Between the trimmed V and J ends, which lost 0 bases and 0 bases, there was a span of 12 bases. Looked up from germline, CDR1 is SGHRS and CDR2 is YFSETQ. CDR3: CASSLEQGAANTGELFF. In DNA form, the CDR3 reads TGCGCCAGCAGCTTGGAGCAGGGTGCGGCGAACACCGGGGAGCTGTTTTTT.

The genes are TRBV5-1 and TRBJ2-7, with 7 positions matching TRBD1. After removal of 2 bases from V and 4 bases from J, the junction contained 0 bases not matched to a gene. This CDR3 region has 12 residues. Per germline, CDR1 SGHRS and CDR2 YFSETQ. DNA for the CDR3: TGCGCCAGCAGCTTACAGGGGTACGAGCAGTACTTC. Its protein product is CASSLQGYEQYF.

This clone was seen more than once but under ten times. The chain is built from TRBV10-3 and TRBJ2-7; 13 nucleotides agree with TRBD2. Germline V gene sequence: CDR1 ENHRY, CDR2 SYGVKD. V shed 7 bases, J shed 4 bases, and the junction held 4 bases outside the gene matches. This CDR3 is 14 amino acids long. DNA for the CDR3: TGTGCCATCAAACCGGGACTAGCGGGATACGAGCAGTACTTC. It yields the protein CAIKPGLAGYEQYF.

The chain has TRBV5-1 and TRBJ2-3; D is unresolved. The CDR3 spans 16 residues. The germline V gene encodes CDR1 SGHRS and CDR2 YFSETQ. With 1 base removed from V and 0 bases from J, the gap between germline ends came to 12 bases. CDR3 sequence reads: CASSLWASRSTDTQYF. The CDR3 nucleotides read TGCGCCAGCAGCTTGTGGGCCAGCCGGAGCACAGATACGCAGTATTTT.

This chain uses TRBV28 with TRBJ1-2; TRBD1 might be the D (5 bases). Germline V gives CDR1 MDHEN, CDR2 SYDVKM. The ends were cut back, 7 bases at V and 8 bases at J, with 23 bases in the middle. This CDR3 has 15 residues. The chain's CDR3 is CASNPWGSPGGGYTF. The DNA for the CDR3 is TGTGCCAGCAACCCGTGGGGCAGCCCGGGTGGGGGCTACACCTTC.

The chain has TRBV4-1 and TRBJ2-7, with 11 bases that match TRBD2. The CDR3 has 17 residues. V lost 0 bases to trimming and J lost 0 bases; unmatched junction nucleotides: 4. The germline V gene encodes CDR1 MGHRA and CDR2 YSYEKL. Here the CDR3 DNA reads TGCGCCAGCAGCCAAGAACTAGCGGGGGCCCTCTCCTACGAGCAGTACTTC. Translating gives CASSQELAGALSYEQYF.

The V call is TRBV28, the J call TRBJ2-3, with 8 bases that match TRBD2. The germline gives CDR1 MDHEN, CDR2 SYDVKM. There are 15 residues in the CDR3. V lost 3 bases to trimming and J lost 2 bases; unmatched junction nucleotides: 4. Here the CDR3 reads CASSFTSGYTDTQYF. The CDR3 bases are TGTGCCAGCAGTTTCACTAGCGGTTACACAGATACGCAGTATTTT.

This chain uses TRBV7-3 with TRBJ2-3, with a tentative D call TRBD2 (5 bases). V was pared by 9 bases and J by 0 bases, with 13 bases between. The CDR3 consists of 14 residues. Germline CDR1 is SGHTA and CDR2 is FQGTGA. The CDR3 protein is CARERCYSTDTQYF. DNA for the CDR3: TGTGCCAGGGAGCGGTGTTATAGCACAGATACGCAGTATTTT.

In its sample, this clone was seen a few times. V and J are TRBV7-2 and TRBJ2-5, with 7 bases lining up with TRBD2. Germline CDR1 reads SGHTA; CDR2 reads FQGNSA. The length of the CDR3 is 15 residues. V lost 6 bases to trimming and J lost 5 bases; unmatched junction nucleotides: 12. CDR3 sequence reads: CASRPGGRSSETQYF. Here the CDR3 DNA reads TGTGCCAGCAGACCCGGGGGGAGATCCAGTGAGACCCAGTACTTC. The whole variable domain, filled in from reference TRBV7-2 and TRBJ2-5, reads GAGVSQSPSNKVTEKGKDVELRCDPISGHTALYWYRQSLGQGLEFLIYFQGNSAPDKSGLPSDRFSAERTGGSVSTLTIQRTQQEDSAVYLCASRPGGRSSETQYFGPGTRLLVL.

The V gene is TRBV5-4, the J gene TRBJ2-1; 8 bases align to TRBD2. The CDR3 is 15 amino acids. The V gene end was trimmed by 2 bases and the J gene end by 4 bases; junction bases not matched to a gene: 5. Germline V lookup: CDR1 SGHNT, CDR2 YYREEE (reference sequence). Here the CDR3 reads CASSFLASGYNEQFF. DNA of the CDR3: TGTGCCAGCAGCTTCCTGGCTAGCGGGTACAATGAGCAGTTCTTC. Combining the CDR3 with reference TRBV5-4 and TRBJ2-1 gives the whole variable domain ETGVTQSPTHLIKTRGQQVTLRCSSQSGHNTVSWYQQALGQGPQFIFQYYREEENGRGNFPPRFSGLQFPNYSSELNVNALELDDSALYLCASSFLASGYNEQFFGPGTRLTVL.

The chain combines TRBV10-3 with TRBJ2-2; no clear D gene. This CDR3 spans 12 amino acids. The V gene lost 4 bases and the J gene lost 4 bases, with 4 bases spanning the gap. CDR1 ENHRY and CDR2 SYGVKD come from the germline V gene. The CDR3 DNA reads TGTGCCATCAGTGGGGCCACCGGGGAGCTGTTTTTT. Amino acid sequence: CAISGATGELFF.

This clone appeared a single time. The chain joins TRBV5-6 to TRBJ2-1; D unresolved. The CDR3 runs 11 residues. The V gene lost 2 bases and the J gene lost 7 bases, with 4 bases spanning the gap. The germline CDR1 and CDR2 sequences are SGHDT and YYEEEE. Here the CDR3 reads CASSFNNEQFF. Written as DNA, the CDR3 is TGTGCCAGCAGCTTCAATAATGAGCAGTTCTTC.

The chain joins TRBV4-2 to TRBJ1-2; TRBD1 is a possible D gene (6 bases). There are 14 residues in the CDR3. V was trimmed by 7 bases and J by 2 bases, leaving 14 bases between them. The germline V gene encodes CDR1 LGHNA and CDR2 YNFKEQ. In nucleotides, the CDR3 is TGTGCCAGCAATAAAAACAGGGCCAACTATGGCTACACCTTC. Amino acids: CASNKNRANYGYTF.

The V gene is TRBV11-2, the J gene TRBJ2-2, with a weak D call TRBD2 (6 bases). The CDR3 spans 16 residues. Trimming removed 4 bases from V and 4 bases from J, with 16 bases in between. The V gene's germline CDR1 is SGHAT and CDR2 FQNNGV. CDR3 in DNA: TGTGCCAGCAGCTGGAAGTCGGGGGTTGTCACCGGGGAGCTGTTTTTT. Its translation: CASSWKSGVVTGELFF.

The chain combines TRBV28 with TRBJ1-2; the D gene is possibly TRBD1 (6 bases). Germline lookup yields CDR1 MDHEN and CDR2 SYDVKM. The CDR3 totals 14 residues. V was cut by 4 bases and J by 4 bases, with 13 bases left in between. The CDR3 region is CASSSTQGGYGYTF. The DNA for the CDR3 is TGTGCCAGCAGTTCGACACAGGGCGGCTATGGCTACACCTTC.

This rearrangement joins TRBV10-3 to TRBJ1-1; 11 bases match TRBD1. Looked up from germline, CDR1 is ENHRY and CDR2 is SYGVKD. V was pared by 11 bases and J by 4 bases, with 12 bases of the junction left unmatched. This CDR3 comprises 15 residues. The CDR3 bases are TGTGCCTCCAGAGGACAGGGGGCGCGGATCACTGAAGCTTTCTTT. This codes for CASRGQGARITEAFF.

V usage is TRBV27 and J usage is TRBJ2-7; D uncertain. The V and J ends lost 5 bases and 0 bases respectively, with 11 bases between them. The CDR3 length is 14 residues. The germline CDR1 and CDR2 sequences are MNHEY and SMNVEV (reference sequence). CDR3 sequence: CASSLFFRSYEQYF. The CDR3 bases are TGTGCCAGCAGTCTTTTTTTCCGCTCCTACGAGCAGTACTTC.

The rearrangement uses TRBV5-1 and TRBJ2-7; 7 nucleotides match TRBD2. Losses at the gene ends were 0 bases for V and 2 bases for J; bases not matched to a gene: 5. Germline V gene data show CDR1 as SGHRS and CDR2 as YFSETQ. There are 15 residues in the CDR3. CDR3 residues: CASSLALAETYEQYF. In DNA, the CDR3 is TGCGCCAGCAGCTTGGCCCTAGCGGAGACCTACGAGCAGTACTTC.

This clone was counted a few times. The V call is TRBV5-1, the J call TRBJ1-3; 10 nucleotides agree with TRBD1. Trimming at V came to 0 bases and at J to 0 bases, leaving 12 bases not matched to a gene. The CDR3 is made up of 20 amino acids. Germline V gene data show CDR1 as SGHRS and CDR2 as YFSETQ. The CDR3 nucleotides read TGCGCCAGCAGCTTGGCACCGGGACAGGGGACCTACAACTCTGGAAACACCATATATTTT. Protein product: CASSLAPGQGTYNSGNTIYF.

The V call is TRBV5-5, the J call TRBJ1-4; 9 bases are a match to TRBD1. This CDR3 has 14 amino acids. The V segment lost 4 bases and the J segment 4 bases; nucleotides outside the gene matches: 2. Germline V gene data show CDR1 as SGHKS and CDR2 as YYEKEE (reference sequence). CDR3 amino acids: CASSPGQGNEKLFF. The DNA for the CDR3 is TGTGCCAGCAGCCCGGGACAGGGTAATGAAAAACTGTTTTTT.

The rearrangement uses TRBV7-6 and TRBJ2-7; a possible D gene is TRBD1 (6 bases). CDR3 size: 16 residues. V was trimmed by 4 bases and J by 0 bases, leaving 16 bases between them. CDR1 and CDR2 (germline): SGHVS, FNYEAQ. The CDR3 nucleotides read TGTGCCAGCAGCTCCACAGGGTTCCCCTTCTCCTACGAGCAGTACTTC. Its protein is CASSSTGFPFSYEQYF.

CDR3 in amino acids: CSAHFDTQYF. CDR3 nucleotides: TGCAGTGCCCACTTCGATACGCAGTATTTT. This chain links TRBV20-1 with TRBJ2-3; D is uncertain. Trimming left V 6 bases short and J 6 bases short, with 7 bases between. The CDR3 has 10 residues. The germline V gene encodes CDR1 DFQATT and CDR2 SNEGSKA (reference sequence).